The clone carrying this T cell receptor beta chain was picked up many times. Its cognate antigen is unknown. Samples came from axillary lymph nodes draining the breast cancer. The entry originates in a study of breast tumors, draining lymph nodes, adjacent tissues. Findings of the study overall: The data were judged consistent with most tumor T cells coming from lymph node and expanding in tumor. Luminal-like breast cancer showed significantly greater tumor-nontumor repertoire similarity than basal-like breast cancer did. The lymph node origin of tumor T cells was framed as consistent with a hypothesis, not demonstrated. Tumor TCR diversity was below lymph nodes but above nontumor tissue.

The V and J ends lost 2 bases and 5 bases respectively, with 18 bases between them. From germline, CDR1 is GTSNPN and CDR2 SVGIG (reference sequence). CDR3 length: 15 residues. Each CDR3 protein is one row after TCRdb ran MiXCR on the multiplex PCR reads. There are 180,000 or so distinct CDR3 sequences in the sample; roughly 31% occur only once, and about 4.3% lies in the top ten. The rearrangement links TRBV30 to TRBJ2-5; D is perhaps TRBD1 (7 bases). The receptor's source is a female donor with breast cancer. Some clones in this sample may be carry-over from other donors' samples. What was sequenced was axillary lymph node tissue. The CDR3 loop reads CAWSRGGQRGETQYF. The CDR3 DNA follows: TGTGCCTGGAGTAGAGGGGGCCAACGGGGGGAGACCCAGTACTTC.